This is a list of T cell receptor beta chains from one sample in a study of CD8+ T cells in alopecia areata. TCRdb's copy holds only in-frame clones and misses some; the assay was immunoSEQ multiplex PCR. Seen here are some 190,000 clones, about 47% observed once, and the top ten hold 10%. This sample comprised CD8+ T cells sorted from blood, obtained at week 52, from a patient treated with tofacitinib. The source is a human donor with alopecia areata. CDR3s include the opening cysteine and the closing phenylalanine or tryptophan. The order of the fields is D gene, clone size, J gene, V gene, CDR3 protein, CDR3 DNA. A D gene is named only where the DNA matches it firmly. The listing skips clone size in some rows; elsewhere it reads once, few, many or a size class.

D: NA
size: NA
J: TRBJ2-2
V: TRBV5-6
CDR3: CASSLMLQGPTGELFF
DNA: TGTGCCAGCAGTTTAATGTTACAGGGCCCAACCGGGGAGCTGTTTTTT

D: NA
size: NA
J: TRBJ2-7
V: TRBV5-6
CDR3: CASSGSYEQYF
DNA: TGTGCCAGCAGCGGATCCTACGAGCAGTACTTC

D: NA
size: NA
J: TRBJ1-4
V: TRBV4-2
CDR3: CASSPPPGTGNEKLFF
DNA: TGTGCCAGCAGCCCGCCCCCGGGGACGGGGAATGAAAAACTGTTTTTT

D: NA
size: NA
J: TRBJ2-5
V: TRBV7-3
CDR3: CASSPSGAETQYF
DNA: TGTGCCAGCAGCCCATCCGGGGCGGAGACCCAGTACTTC

D: NA
size: few
J: TRBJ2-3
V: TRBV29-1
CDR3: CSVSRDLATPPQYF
DNA: TGCAGCGTTTCAAGAGACTTGGCCACCCCTCCGCAGTATTTT

D: NA
size: once
J: TRBJ1-2
V: TRBV19
CDR3: CASSHVWSSATNYGYTF
DNA: TGTGCCAGTAGTCACGTGTGGTCGTCCGCCACCAACTATGGCTACACCTTC

D: TRBD2
size: few
J: TRBJ2-2
V: TRBV5-4
CDR3: CASSSGTSFSGELFF
DNA: TGTGCCAGCAGCTCCGGGACTAGCTTTTCCGGGGAGCTGTTTTTT

D: NA
size: NA
J: TRBJ2-7
V: TRBV6-5
CDR3: CASRGMLDEQYF
DNA: TGTGCCAGCCGGGGTATGTTGGACGAGCAGTACTTC

D: NA
size: NA
J: TRBJ1-6
V: TRBV30
CDR3: CAQASENYNSPLHF
DNA: TGTGCCCAAGCTTCAGAGAACTATAATTCACCCCTCCACTTT

D: TRBD1
size: NA
J: TRBJ1-2
V: TRBV4-3
CDR3: CASSQDLEGARAGYTF
DNA: TGCGCCAGCAGCCAAGATCTGGAGGGGGCGCGTGCTGGCTACACCTTC